This entry describes one TCR beta chain. Some clones are missing from TCRdb's copy, which holds only in-frame ones; the method was immunoSEQ multiplex PCR. The sample contains under 150,000 clones, over 90% of which appear only once. This CDR3 region has 15 residues. Losses at the gene ends were 2 bases for V and 8 bases for J; bases not matched to a gene: 11. Germline CDR1 reads MNHNS; CDR2 reads SASEGT. The sample belongs to a study of T cell responses to AZD1222 COVID-19 vaccine. V gene TRBV6-1 combines with J gene TRBJ1-2; TRBD1 aligns across 7 bases. The sequences come from peripheral blood, collected 28 days after the second AZD1222 dose. This TCR came from an adult who received the AZD1222 COVID-19 vaccine. The CDR3 DNA sequence: TGTGCCAGCAGTGAATTCCCTAAGGACAGGTTGGGCTACACCTTC. Its protein product is CASSEFPKDRLGYTF.